Presented here are 6 T cell receptor beta chains from one specimen sequenced in a study of vaccination and CD4 T cells after COVID-19. No antigen is known for these receptors. The treatment: approximately nine-day PBMC culture with coronavirus spike peptide pools or control peptides (ViraFEST assay). The assay that was used to sequence DNA from cultured CD4+ T cells was the Oncomine TCR Beta short-read assay. TCRdb re-analysed the PCR reads in MiXCR, keeping a single row per CDR3 protein. The profile shows roughly 26,000 distinct CDR3 sequences, roughly 40% of them singletons. Material: CD4+ T cells from blood, cultured in vitro. All receptors derive from a human donor who had recovered from COVID-19.

This clonotype has only a few counts. This chain links TRBV6-5 with TRBJ1-1; D uncertain. V was shortened by 0 bases and J by 1 base, with 12 bases between the two germline ends. From germline, CDR1 is MNHEY and CDR2 SVGAGI. This CDR3 spans 16 amino acids. CDR3 DNA: TGTGCCAGCAGTTACTCGACGGCTGGAGGGAACACTGAAGCTTTCTTT. Protein sequence: CASSYSTAGGNTEAFF.

The rearrangement joins TRBV20-1 to TRBJ1-2, with D possibly TRBD1 on 5 matching bases. Deletions cut 3 bases from V and 8 bases from J, with 22 bases between. Per the germline V gene, CDR1 is DFQATT and CDR2 is SNEGSKA (reference sequence). This CDR3 is built from 15 residues. The CDR3 bases are TGCAGTGCTAGTTCGCTCCTAGGGGTCTTAGAGGGCTACACCTTC. It is translated as CSASSLLGVLEGYTF.

This clonotype was found a few times. This chain joins TRBV7-2 and TRBJ1-2; no firm D call. The CDR3 is 12 residues long. V was cut by 2 bases and J by 4 bases, with 5 bases left in between. CDR1 SGHTA and CDR2 FQGNSA come from the germline V gene. DNA of the CDR3: TGTGCCAGCAGCTTATCCCTCTATGGCTACACCTTC. Its protein is CASSLSLYGYTF.

The chain joins TRBV20-1 to TRBJ1-2; 9 bases are a match to TRBD1. Per the germline V gene, CDR1 is DFQATT and CDR2 is SNEGSKA (reference sequence). This CDR3 contains 13 residues. V was clipped by 5 bases and J by 8 bases; unmatched bases: 9. In DNA form, the CDR3 reads TGCAGTGCTGGGACAGGGTCAGGAAGCGGCTACACCTTC. The encoded protein is CSAGTGSGSGYTF.

The rearrangement joins TRBV4-3 to TRBJ1-2; D gene uncertain. The CDR3 spans 16 residues. V was clipped by 1 base and J by 7 bases, with 19 bases between them. Germline CDR1 reads LGHNA; CDR2 reads YSLEER. The CDR3 region is CASSQVYRSDGGGYTF. CDR3 coding DNA: TGCGCCAGCAGCCAAGTTTATAGGTCGGATGGCGGTGGCTACACCTTC.

This sequence joins TRBV27 and TRBJ2-5; 9 nucleotides match TRBD1. V gave up 6 bases and J gave up 1 base; unmatched junction bases: 9. In germline, CDR1 is MNHEY, CDR2 SMNVEV (reference sequence). The CDR3 has 16 residues. The chain's CDR3 is CASRARTGVFQETQYF. CDR3 nucleotides: TGTGCCAGCAGGGCTAGGACAGGGGTCTTCCAAGAGACCCAGTACTTC.